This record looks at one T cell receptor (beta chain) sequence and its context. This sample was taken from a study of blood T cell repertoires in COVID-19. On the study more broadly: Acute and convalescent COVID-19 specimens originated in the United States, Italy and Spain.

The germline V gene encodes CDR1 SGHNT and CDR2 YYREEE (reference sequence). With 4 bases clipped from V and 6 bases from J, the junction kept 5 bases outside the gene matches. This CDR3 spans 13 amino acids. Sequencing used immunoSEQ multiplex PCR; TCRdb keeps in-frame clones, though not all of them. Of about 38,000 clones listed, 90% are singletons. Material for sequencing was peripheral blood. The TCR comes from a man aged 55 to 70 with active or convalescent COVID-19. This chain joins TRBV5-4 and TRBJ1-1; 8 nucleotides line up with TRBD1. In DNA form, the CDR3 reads TGTGCCAGCAGCAGACAGGGGAGGGCTGAAGCTTTCTTT. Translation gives CASSRQGRAEAFF.